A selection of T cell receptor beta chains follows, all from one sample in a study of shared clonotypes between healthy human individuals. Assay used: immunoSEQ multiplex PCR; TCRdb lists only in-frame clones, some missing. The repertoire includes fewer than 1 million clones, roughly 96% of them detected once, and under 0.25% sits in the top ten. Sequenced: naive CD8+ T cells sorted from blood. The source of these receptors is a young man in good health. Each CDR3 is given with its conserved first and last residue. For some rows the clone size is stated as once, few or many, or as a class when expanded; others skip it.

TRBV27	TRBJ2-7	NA	CASSPGLAGSKTYEQYF
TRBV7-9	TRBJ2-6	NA	CASSLAETVRANVLTF
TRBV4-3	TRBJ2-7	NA	CASSPSKRPYEQYF
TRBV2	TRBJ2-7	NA	CASSTGVSYYEQYF
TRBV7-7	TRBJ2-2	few	CASSRIGGDGTGELFF
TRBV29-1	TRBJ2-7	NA	CSVAPPYEQYF
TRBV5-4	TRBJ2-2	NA	CASSFQGQGGELFF
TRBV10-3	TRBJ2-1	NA	CAAGTGEQFF
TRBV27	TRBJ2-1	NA	CASSLNKGGNEQFF
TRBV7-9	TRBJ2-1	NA	CASSLKGDNEQFF
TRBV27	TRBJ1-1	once	CASSLSGQNTEAFF
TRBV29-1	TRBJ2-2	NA	CSVEAPGLAGGANTGELFF
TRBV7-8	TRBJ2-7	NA	CASSLGRPNEQYF
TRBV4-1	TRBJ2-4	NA	CASSPGAPIQYF
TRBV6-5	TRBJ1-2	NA	CASSSGEGYGYTF
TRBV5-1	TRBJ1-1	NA	CASSWKTGQGRIVDTEAFF
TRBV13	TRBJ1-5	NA	CASSLSGLTGQPQHF
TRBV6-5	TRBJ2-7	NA	CASSYWTGHYEQYF
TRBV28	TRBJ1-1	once	CASIKDRTMNTEAFF
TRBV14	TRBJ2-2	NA	CASSQRSWRELFF
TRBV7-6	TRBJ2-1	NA	CASSYMTGTNEQFF
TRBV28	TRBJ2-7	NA	CASSLGTIWYF